What follows is one TCR beta chain and its context. The antigen it binds to is not known. In the germline V gene, CDR1 corresponds to KGHSH and CDR2 to LQKENI. The CDR3 numbers 13 residues from cysteine through phenylalanine. A DNA sequence was not provided. Sequencing was performed on donors who were patients with carbamazepine-induced Stevens-Johnson syndrome or toxic epidermal necrolysis (CBZ-SJS/TEN). Peripheral blood repertoires came from CBZ-SJS/TEN patients of Han Chinese (roughly 5) and European (about 6) origin. To search for drug-specific clonotypes, the T cell receptor repertoires of patients with drug-induced severe cutaneous adverse reactions were profiled by next-generation sequencing. RNA was isolated from either blister cells of skin lesions or peripheral blood mononuclear cells. The sample comes from a study of T cells in severe cutaneous drug reactions (dated by TCRdb to about 2019). About the investigation overall: Recruitment took place between the early 2010s and the late 2010s, drawing patients from Taiwan, Thailand and a European registry network. Libraries were prepared using iRepertoire multiplex PCR, and a comparison was cited by the authors in which similar capture of abundant clonotypes was shown across iRepertoire and 5' RACE methods with or without UMI. The study combined bulk TCR sequencing with single-cell sequencing, quantitative PCR validation, functional assays and transgenic mouse experiments. Only patients with a probable or definite SJS/TEN or DRESS diagnosis by RegiSCAR criteria were enrolled. Blister fluids/cells, PBMC and other biological samples were taken from patients in the acute stage or the recovery stage. Assignment of the culprit drug relied on both the Naranjo algorithm and the ALDEN drug causality algorithm.

General study outcomes and caveats: TRBV12-4 usage was strongly increased in CBZ-SJS/TEN patients, averaging around 35% in blister cells and about 4.9% in PBMC. A public TCRbeta CDR3 was found in all seven CBZ-SJS/TEN blister samples (mean around 13%) but was undetectable or scarce in tolerant-control and healthy-donor PBMC. Whether the public TCR generalizes to SJS/TEN caused by other drugs was noted by the authors as still needing further study.

For both bulk and single-cell sequencing, libraries were prepared with the iRepertoire multiplex PCR system and TCR subtype-specific primers. Multiplex PCR with primers targeting V, D and J gene regions was used to generate bulk TCR beta libraries. Bulk TCR library preparation used roughly 100-550 ng of RNA per sample as input. An Illumina MiSeq was used to sequence the bulk TCR beta amplicons. Regarding the original processing steps: Quality control steps removed sample misassignments and low-quality sequencing reads. The amino acids lying between the V-gene Y[YFLI]C motif and the J-segment [FW]GXGT motif were defined as CDR3. CDR3 clonotypes and TRBV and TRBJ gene assignments were based on the IMGT database. TRBV expression in each sample was normalized to the mean expression of the same gene in PBMC from around 40 healthy donors. TCRdb reprocessed the reads and provides one entry for every CDR3 protein sequence; no DNA is given. Here the V and J calls rest on TCRdb's processing, not on the authors' analysis. The data table for this sample lists 20,000 to 25,000 distinct CDR3 sequences. The ten largest account for about 7.8% of the sample.

The TCR sequence derives from a human donor with toxic epidermal necrolysis, a severe cutaneous drug reaction. The source material was PBMCs. This chain is built from TRBV18 and TRBJ2-1; TCRdb selects TRBD2, and the lack of DNA leaves this call unchecked. CDR3 region: CASSPGLDNEQFF.